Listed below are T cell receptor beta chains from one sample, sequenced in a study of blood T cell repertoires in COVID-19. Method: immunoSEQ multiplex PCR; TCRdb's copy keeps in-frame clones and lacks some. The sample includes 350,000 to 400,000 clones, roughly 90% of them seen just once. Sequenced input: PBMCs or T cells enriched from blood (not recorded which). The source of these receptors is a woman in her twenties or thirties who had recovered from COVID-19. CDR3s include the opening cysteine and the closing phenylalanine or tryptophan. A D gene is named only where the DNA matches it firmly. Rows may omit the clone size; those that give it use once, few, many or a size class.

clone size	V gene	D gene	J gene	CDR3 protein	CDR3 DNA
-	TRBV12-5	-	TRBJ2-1	CASGLEKTRTYNEQFF	TGTGCTAGTGGTTTGGAAAAGACTAGAACCTACAATGAGCAGTTCTTC
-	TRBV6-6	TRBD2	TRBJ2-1	CASSNGLAGGYNEQFF	TGTGCCAGCAGTAACGGACTAGCGGGAGGTTACAATGAGCAGTTCTTC
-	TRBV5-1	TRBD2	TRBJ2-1	CASSAGGTNEQFF	TGCGCCAGCAGTGCGGGGGGTACCAATGAGCAGTTCTTC
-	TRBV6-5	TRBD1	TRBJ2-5	CASSYSRSGGVTQYF	TGTGCCAGCAGTTACTCGAGGTCAGGGGGTGTGACCCAGTACTTC
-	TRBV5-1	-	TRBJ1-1	CASSVGGNTEAFF	TGCGCCAGCAGCGTCGGGGGGAACACTGAAGCTTTCTTT
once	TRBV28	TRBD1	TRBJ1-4	CASRGTGLNEKLFF	TGTGCCAGCAGGGGGACAGGACTTAATGAAAAACTGTTTTTT
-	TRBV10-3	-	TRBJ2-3	CAISESNLASGTDTQYF	TGTGCCATCAGTGAGTCGAACTTAGCTTCGGGCACAGATACGCAGTATTTT
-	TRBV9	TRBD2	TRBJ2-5	CASSVKRLAGKETQYF	TGTGCCAGCAGCGTAAAGAGACTAGCGGGAAAAGAGACCCAGTACTTC
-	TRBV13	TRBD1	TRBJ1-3	CASSLWTGLSGNTIYF	TGTGCCAGCAGCCTATGGACAGGCCTCTCTGGAAACACCATATATTTT
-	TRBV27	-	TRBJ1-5	CASSPRGFNQPQHF	TGTGCCAGCAGCCCACGGGGGTTCAATCAGCCCCAGCATTTT
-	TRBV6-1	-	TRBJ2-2	CASSDQLNTGELFF	TGTGCCAGCAGTGATCAACTGAACACCGGGGAGCTGTTTTTT
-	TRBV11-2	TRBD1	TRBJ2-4	CASSTRDRGRDIQYF	TGTGCCAGCAGCACCCGGGACAGGGGTAGAGACATTCAGTACTTC
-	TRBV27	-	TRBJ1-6	CASSNDRILNSPLHF	TGTGCCAGCAGCAACGACAGGATTCTAAATTCACCCCTCCACTTT
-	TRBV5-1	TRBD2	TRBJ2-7	CASSSGLGLAKWYEQYF	TGCGCCAGCAGCTCGGGACTAGGGCTAGCTAAGTGGTACGAGCAGTACTTC
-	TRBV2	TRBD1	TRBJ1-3	CASSEAQGAGNTIYF	TGTGCCAGCAGTGAAGCCCAGGGGGCAGGGAACACCATATATTTT
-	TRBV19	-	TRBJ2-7	CASIVAGLVYEQYF	TGTGCCAGTATTGTCGCCGGGTTGGTATACGAGCAGTACTTC
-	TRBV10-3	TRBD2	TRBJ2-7	CAISEFRDGGWSSYEQYF	TGTGCCATCAGTGAGTTCCGTGACGGGGGGTGGAGCTCCTACGAGCAGTACTTC
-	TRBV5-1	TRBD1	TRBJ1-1	CASSLTTGGTEAFF	TGCGCCAGCAGCTTGACAACAGGGGGCACTGAAGCTTTCTTT
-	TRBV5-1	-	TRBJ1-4	CASSLTRVNEKLFF	TGCGCCAGCAGCTTGACCAGGGTTAATGAAAAACTGTTTTTT
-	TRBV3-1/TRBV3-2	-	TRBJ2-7	CASSQGWGDSHSYEQYF	TGTGCCAGCAGCCAAGGTTGGGGGGACAGTCACTCCTACGAGCAGTACTTC
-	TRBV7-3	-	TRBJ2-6	CASSLRPGGANVLTF	TGTGCCAGCAGCTTAAGGCCAGGGGGGGCCAACGTCCTGACTTTC
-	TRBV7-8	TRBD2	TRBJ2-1	CASSSSRLAGYNEQFF	TGTGCCAGCAGCTCCTCACGACTAGCGGGCTACAATGAGCAGTTCTTC
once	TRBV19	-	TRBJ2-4	CASSTGFLKIIAKNIQYF	TGTGCCAGTAGTACAGGTTTCCTAAAAATCATAGCCAAAAACATTCAGTACTTC
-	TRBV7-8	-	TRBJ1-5	CASSLWSVSNQPQHF	TGTGCCAGCAGCTTATGGTCAGTTAGCAATCAGCCCCAGCATTTT
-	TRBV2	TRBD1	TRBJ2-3	CASTTRQGQTQYF	TGTGCCAGCACCACACGACAGGGTCAAACGCAGTATTTT
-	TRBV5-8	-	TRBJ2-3	CASSFSGGHTDTQYF	TGTGCCAGCAGCTTTTCCGGGGGGCACACAGATACGCAGTATTTT
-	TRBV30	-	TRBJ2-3	CAWSVGLSADTQYF	TGTGCCTGGAGTGTTGGGCTATCGGCAGATACGCAGTATTTT
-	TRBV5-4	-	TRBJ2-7	CASSPGGPDYEQYF	TGTGCCAGCAGCCCCGGGGGGCCCGACTACGAGCAGTACTTC
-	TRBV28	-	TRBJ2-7	CASSGRGLREVYEQYF	TGTGCCAGCAGTGGCCGGGGACTCCGAGAGGTCTACGAGCAGTACTTC
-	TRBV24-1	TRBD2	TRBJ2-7	CATGGVSYEQYF	TGTGCTACGGGGGGAGTCTCCTACGAGCAGTACTTC
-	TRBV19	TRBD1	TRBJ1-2	CARGRQGNYGYTF	TGTGCCAGGGGGAGACAGGGGAACTATGGCTACACCTTC
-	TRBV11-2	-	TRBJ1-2	CASSFQGGGYTF	TGTGCCAGCAGCTTTCAGGGTGGTGGCTACACCTTC
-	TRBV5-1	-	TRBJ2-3	CASSPEGRDSSTDTQYF	TGCGCCAGCAGCCCAGAAGGCCGAGACTCTAGCACAGATACGCAGTATTTT
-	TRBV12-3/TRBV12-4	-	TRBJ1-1	CASSPGGTEAFF	TGTGCCAGCAGTCCGGGTGGCACTGAAGCTTTCTTT
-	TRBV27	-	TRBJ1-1	CASSGQKNTEAFF	TGTGCCAGCAGCGGACAGAAGAACACTGAAGCTTTCTTT
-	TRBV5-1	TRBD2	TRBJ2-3	CASSLVGLAGTDTQYF	TGCGCCAGCAGCTTGGTGGGGCTAGCGGGAACAGATACGCAGTATTTT
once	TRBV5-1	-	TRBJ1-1	CASSLDRNMNTEAFF	TGCGCCAGCAGCTTGGACAGAAACATGAACACTGAAGCTTTCTTT
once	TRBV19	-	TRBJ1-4	CASGGGSTNEKLFF	TGTGCCAGTGGGGGGGGGTCAACTAATGAAAAACTGTTTTTT
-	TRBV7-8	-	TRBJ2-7	CASSLGGSRYF	TGTGCCAGCAGCTTGGGGGGTAGTAGGTACTTC
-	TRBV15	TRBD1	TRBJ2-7	CATSSRDRGKEQYF	TGTGCCACCAGCAGCCGGGACAGGGGGAAAGAGCAGTACTTC
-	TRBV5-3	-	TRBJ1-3	CARSPAGSGNTIYF	TGTGCCAGAAGCCCAGCGGGCTCTGGAAACACCATATATTTT
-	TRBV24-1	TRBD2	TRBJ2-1	CATSDRTISMGGRAGEQFF	TGTGCCACCAGTGACCGTACTATATCAATGGGCGGGAGGGCCGGAGAGCAGTTCTTC
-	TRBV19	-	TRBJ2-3	CASSIEPPPTGPTDTQYF	TGTGCCAGTAGTATAGAACCACCTCCTACAGGTCCCACAGATACGCAGTATTTT
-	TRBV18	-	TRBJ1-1	CASSPPAGKDTEAFF	TGTGCCAGCTCACCACCGGCAGGGAAGGACACTGAAGCTTTCTTT
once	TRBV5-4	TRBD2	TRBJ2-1	CASSLGGTSGSNEQFF	TGTGCCAGCAGCTTGGGTGGGACTAGCGGGAGTAATGAGCAGTTCTTC
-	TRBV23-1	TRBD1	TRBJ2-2	CASSQPAGTGTRNTGELFF	TGCGCCAGCAGTCAACCTGCCGGGACAGGGACCCGGAACACCGGGGAGCTGTTTTTT
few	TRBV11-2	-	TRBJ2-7	CASSSPIFLREQYF	TGTGCCAGCAGCTCCCCTATTTTTCTTCGGGAGCAGTACTTC
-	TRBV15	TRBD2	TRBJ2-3	CATSVSGRTDTQYF	TGTGCCACCAGCGTTAGCGGGAGAACAGATACGCAGTATTTT
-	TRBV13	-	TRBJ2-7	CASKLSPTNSQYF	TGTGCCAGCAAACTCTCACCTACGAATTCGCAGTACTTC
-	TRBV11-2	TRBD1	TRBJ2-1	CASSEGASSYNEQFF	TGTGCCAGCAGCGAGGGGGCGAGCTCCTACAATGAGCAGTTCTTC
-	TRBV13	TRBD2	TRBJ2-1	CASSLSTSGGLYNEQFF	TGTGCCAGCAGCTTATCGACTAGCGGAGGGCTTTACAATGAGCAGTTCTTC
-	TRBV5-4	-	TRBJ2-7	CASSRGLAYEQYF	TGTGCCAGCAGCCGCGGACTGGCCTACGAGCAGTACTTC
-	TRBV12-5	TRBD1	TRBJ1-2	CASGPGTANYGYTF	TGTGCTAGTGGCCCCGGGACAGCTAACTATGGCTACACCTTC
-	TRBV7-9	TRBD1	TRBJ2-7	CASSPMRQGLAYEQYF	TGTGCCAGCAGCCCAATGAGACAGGGGCTAGCCTACGAGCAGTACTTC
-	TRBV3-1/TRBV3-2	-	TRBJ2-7	CASSRDTSSYEQYF	TGTGCCAGCAGCCGGGACACCTCCTCCTACGAGCAGTACTTC
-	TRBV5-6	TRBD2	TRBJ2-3	CASTPASGGGRTDTQYF	TGTGCCAGCACCCCGGCTAGCGGGGGCGGTCGCACAGATACGCAGTATTTT
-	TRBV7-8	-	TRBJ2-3	CASSRGGRERDTQYF	TGTGCCAGCAGCCGAGGGGGACGGGAGCGAGATACGCAGTATTTT
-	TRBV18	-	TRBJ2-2	CASSQDSHTGELFF	TGTGCCAGCTCACAAGACAGTCACACCGGGGAGCTGTTTTTT
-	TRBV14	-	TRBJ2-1	CASSQDALYNEQFF	TGTGCCAGCAGCCAAGATGCCCTATACAATGAGCAGTTCTTC
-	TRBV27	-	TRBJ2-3	CASSFSSTDTQYF	TGTGCCAGCAGTTTCTCTAGCACAGATACGCAGTATTTT